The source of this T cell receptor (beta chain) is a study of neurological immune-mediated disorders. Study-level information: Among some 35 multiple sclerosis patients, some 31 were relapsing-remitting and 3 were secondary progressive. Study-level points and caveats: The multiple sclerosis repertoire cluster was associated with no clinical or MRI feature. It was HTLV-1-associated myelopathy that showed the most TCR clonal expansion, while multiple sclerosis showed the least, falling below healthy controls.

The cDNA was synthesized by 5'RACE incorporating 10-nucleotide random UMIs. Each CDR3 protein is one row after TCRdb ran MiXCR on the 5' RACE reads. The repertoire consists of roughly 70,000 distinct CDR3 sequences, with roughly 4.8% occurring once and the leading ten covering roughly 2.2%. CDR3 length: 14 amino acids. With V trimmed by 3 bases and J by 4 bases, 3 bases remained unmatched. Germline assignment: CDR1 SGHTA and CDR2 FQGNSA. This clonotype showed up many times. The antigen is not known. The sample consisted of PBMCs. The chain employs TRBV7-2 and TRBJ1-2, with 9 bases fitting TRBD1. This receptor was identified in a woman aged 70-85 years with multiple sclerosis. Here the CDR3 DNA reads TGTGCCAGCAGCTTCGACAGGGGGTCCTATGGCTACACCTTC. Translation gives CASSFDRGSYGYTF.